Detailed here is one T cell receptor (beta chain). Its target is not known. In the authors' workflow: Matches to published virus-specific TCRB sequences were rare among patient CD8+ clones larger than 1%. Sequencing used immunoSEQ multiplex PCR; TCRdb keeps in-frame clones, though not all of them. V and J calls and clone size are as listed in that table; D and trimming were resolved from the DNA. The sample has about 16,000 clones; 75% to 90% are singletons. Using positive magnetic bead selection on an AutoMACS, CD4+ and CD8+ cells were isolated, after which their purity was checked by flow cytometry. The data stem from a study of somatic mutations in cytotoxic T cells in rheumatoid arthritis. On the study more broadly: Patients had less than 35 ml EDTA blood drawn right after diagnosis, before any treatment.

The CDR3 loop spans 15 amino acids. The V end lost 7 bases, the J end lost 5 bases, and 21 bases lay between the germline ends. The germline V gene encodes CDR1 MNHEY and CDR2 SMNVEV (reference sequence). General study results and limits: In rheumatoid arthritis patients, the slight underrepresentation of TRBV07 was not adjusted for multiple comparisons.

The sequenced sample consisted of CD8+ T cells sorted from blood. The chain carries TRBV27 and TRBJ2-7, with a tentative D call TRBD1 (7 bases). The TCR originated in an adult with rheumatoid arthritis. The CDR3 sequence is CASTNRGQGGNEQYF. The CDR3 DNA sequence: TGTGCCAGCACCAATAGGGGGCAGGGAGGCAACGAGCAGTACTTC.